The 5 T cell receptor beta chains listed next were all sequenced from one sample in a study of long-term antiretroviral therapy in people with HIV. Assay version v3.0 of immunoSEQ was used, and it was run at survey level. Sequenced by immunoSEQ multiplex PCR; TCRdb stores in-frame clones only, minus some. The data contain about 33,000 clones, over 70% of them singletons. Sequences were derived from unsorted PBMCs, sampled 3.1 years after starting antiretroviral therapy. These receptors were taken from a woman between 50 and 59 years old with HIV.

In this sample, this clone turned up once. DNA of the CDR3: TGTGCCAGCAGACAAGAGACCCAGTACTTC. Protein product: CASRQETQYF. The chain is built from TRBV2 and TRBJ2-5; D not resolved. This CDR3 region has 10 residues. Germline-derived CDR1 and CDR2 are SNHLY and FYNNEI. V dropped 6 bases and J dropped 2 bases, with 1 base sitting between them.

The V gene is TRBV2, the J gene TRBJ2-1; 9 positions match TRBD1. Germline values: CDR1 SNHLY, CDR2 FYNNEI. This CDR3 is 14 amino acids long. Trimming removed 6 bases from V and 5 bases from J; junction bases left unmatched: 5. As DNA, the CDR3 is TGTGCCAGCAGGCTGAGGACAGGGGACAATGAGCAGTTCTTC. Its protein is CASRLRTGDNEQFF.

This clone was observed once. This chain joins TRBV9 and TRBJ1-4; 9 nucleotides agree with TRBD1. The CDR3 is 15 residues long. Trimming took 3 bases from V and 4 from J; bases not matched to a gene: 4. Germline CDR1 SGDLS, CDR2 YYNGEE. CDR3 bases: TGTGCCAGCAGCGCGCGACAGGGGGGTAATGAAAAACTGTTTTTT. Residues: CASSARQGGNEKLFF. Together with reference TRBV9 and TRBJ1-4, the CDR3 gives the full variable domain: DSGVTQTPKHLITATGQRVTLRCSPRSGDLSVYWYQQSLDQGLQFLIQYYNGEERAKGNILERFSAQQFPDLHSELNLSSLELGDSALYFCASSARQGGNEKLFFGSGTQLSVL.

V gene TRBV27 combines with J gene TRBJ1-4, with 10 bases lining up with TRBD1. V shed 4 bases, J shed 7 bases, and the junction held 0 bases outside the gene matches. CDR3 length: 13 residues. CDR1 and CDR2 from the germline V gene are MNHEY and SMNVEV (reference sequence). The CDR3 loop is CASSWDRGEKLFF. The CDR3 nucleotides read TGTGCCAGCAGTTGGGACAGGGGTGAAAAACTGTTTTTT.

The V and J genes are TRBV13 and TRBJ2-5; unclear D gene. From germline, CDR1 is PRHDT and CDR2 FYEKMQ (reference sequence). Trimming removed 5 bases from V and 1 base from J, with 14 bases in between. This CDR3 has 15 amino acids. The CDR3 loop reads CASSLTLGSQETQYF. CDR3 nucleotides: TGTGCCAGCAGCCTCACTTTGGGCTCCCAAGAGACCCAGTACTTC.